One T cell receptor beta chain is described in this entry. The antigen is not known. The record originates from a study of T cell responses to AZD1222 COVID-19 vaccine. General study points: Baseline serology detected seropositivity in only a handful of AZD1222 recipients. Mapped onto spike, vaccine-associated CD4 TCRs spanned it and were dominant at 160-218 and 743-854.

Produced via immunoSEQ multiplex PCR; TCRdb's table is partial and in-frame only. Of about 120,000 clones in the sample, over 75% were seen once. V lost 2 bases to trimming and J lost 7 bases, with 12 bases between them. CDR1 and CDR2 (germline): SGHTA, FQGNSA. CDR3 length equals 14 residues. This rearrangement joins TRBV7-2 to TRBJ2-1; D call uncertain. Sequencing used peripheral blood, obtained on day 0 of AZD1222 vaccination. The sequence was collected from an adult in good health. CDR3 in amino acids: CASSLLRSSNEQFF. CDR3 bases: TGTGCCAGCAGCTTACTGCGGTCTAGTAATGAGCAGTTCTTC.